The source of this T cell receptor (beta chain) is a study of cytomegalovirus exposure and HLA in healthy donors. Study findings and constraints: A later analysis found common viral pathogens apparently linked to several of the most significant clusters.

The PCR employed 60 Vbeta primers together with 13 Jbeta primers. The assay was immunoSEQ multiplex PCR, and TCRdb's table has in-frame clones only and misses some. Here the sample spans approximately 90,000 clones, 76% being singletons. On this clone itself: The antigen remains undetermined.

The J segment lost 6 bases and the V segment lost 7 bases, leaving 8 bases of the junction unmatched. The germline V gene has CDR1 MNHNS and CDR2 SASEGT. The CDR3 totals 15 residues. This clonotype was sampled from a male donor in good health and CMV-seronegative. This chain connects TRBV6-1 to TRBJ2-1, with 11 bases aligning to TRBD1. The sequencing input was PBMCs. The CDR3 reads CASISHGTGGNEQFF. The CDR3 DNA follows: TGTGCCAGCATTTCACACGGGACAGGGGGCAATGAGCAGTTCTTC.